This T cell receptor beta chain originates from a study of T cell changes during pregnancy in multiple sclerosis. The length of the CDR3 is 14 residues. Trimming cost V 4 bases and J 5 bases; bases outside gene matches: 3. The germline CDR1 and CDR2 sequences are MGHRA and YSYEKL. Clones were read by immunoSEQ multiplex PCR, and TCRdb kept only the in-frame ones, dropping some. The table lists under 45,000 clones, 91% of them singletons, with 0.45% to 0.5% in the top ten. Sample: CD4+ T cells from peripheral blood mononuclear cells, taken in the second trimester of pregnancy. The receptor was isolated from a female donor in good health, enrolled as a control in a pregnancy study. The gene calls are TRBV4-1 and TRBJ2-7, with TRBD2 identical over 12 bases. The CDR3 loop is CASSRLAGAHEQYF. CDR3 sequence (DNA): TGCGCCAGCAGCCGACTAGCGGGAGCCCACGAGCAGTACTTC.